This T cell receptor beta chain emerged from a study of cytomegalovirus exposure and HLA in healthy donors. Study details: The same platform was used for the roughly 130 validation repertoires as for the 600 to 700 first-cohort repertoires, as reported in a later analysis. The study's findings and limits: Diagnosis of cytomegalovirus status made by the classifier reportedly showed high specificity and sensitivity.

As for this clone: Its antigen is currently unknown.

This CDR3 is 17 amino acids long. With V trimmed by 0 bases and J by 5 bases, 11 bases remained unmatched. Looked up from germline, CDR1 is SGHNT and CDR2 is YYREEE (reference sequence). The data were produced by immunoSEQ multiplex PCR, yet TCRdb's version contains in-frame clones alone and is incomplete. The data contain under 300,000 clones, about 90% of them singletons. Sequenced input: PBMCs. This clonotype was sampled from a woman between 18 and 29 years old in good health and CMV-seronegative. This chain uses TRBV5-4 with TRBJ1-2; 9 bases align to TRBD1. Here the CDR3 reads CASSLAFRQGVGYGYTF. CDR3 in DNA: TGTGCCAGCAGCTTGGCCTTTAGACAGGGGGTCGGTTATGGCTACACCTTC.